One and the same sample provided the 30 T cell receptor beta chains below, sequenced in a study of CD8+ T cells in alopecia areata. In each case, RNA was isolated and then reverse transcribed into cDNA as the sequencing template. Clones were read by immunoSEQ multiplex PCR, and TCRdb kept only the in-frame ones, dropping some. The table includes roughly 200,000 clones, almost 65% detected once. The source material was CD4+ T cells sorted from blood, sampled at week 0. Source of these receptors: a human donor with alopecia areata.

The chain joins TRBV25-1 to TRBJ1-2; 12 bases agree with TRBD1. Germline V lookup: CDR1 MGHDK, CDR2 SYGVNS. The V and J ends lost 2 bases and 6 bases, in that order; junction bases with no gene match: 7. CDR3 size: 16 residues. CDR3 sequence (DNA): TGTGCCAGCAGTGAAATGGGACAGGGGGCGCTGAATGGCTACACCTTC. Translating it yields CASSEMGQGALNGYTF.

This chain joins TRBV4-3 and TRBJ1-2, with 7 bases aligning to TRBD1. From germline, CDR1 is LGHNA and CDR2 YSLEER. V lost 1 base, J lost 5 bases, and 4 bases stayed unmatched. The CDR3 extends over 14 amino acids. CDR3 region: CASSQGRQGYGYTF. In DNA form, the CDR3 reads TGCGCCAGCAGCCAAGGGAGACAGGGATATGGCTACACCTTC.

This clone appeared a few times. V usage is TRBV2 and J usage is TRBJ2-3, with 7 bases aligning to TRBD1. The germline V gene encodes CDR1 SNHLY and CDR2 FYNNEI. This CDR3 has 13 amino acids. V dropped 5 bases and J dropped 5; count of bases not matched to a gene: 4. As DNA, the CDR3 is TGTGCCAGCAGTTTTACAGGGGTAGATACGCAGTATTTT. This codes for CASSFTGVDTQYF.

This clone has just one count. This chain connects TRBV30 to TRBJ1-4; 9 bases fit TRBD1. The CDR3 spans 15 residues. The germline V gene has CDR1 GTSNPN and CDR2 SVGIG (reference sequence). V lost 2 bases, J lost 8 bases, and 9 bases stayed unmatched. CDR3 DNA: TGTGCCTGGAGTAATGGGGGACAGGGATCGGAAAAACTGTTTTTT. It specifies CAWSNGGQGSEKLFF.

CDR3: CSVEASSELGSGYTF. DNA for the CDR3: TGCAGCGTTGAAGCCTCGAGCGAGTTGGGGAGTGGCTACACCTTC. The rearrangement joins TRBV29-1 to TRBJ1-2; D remains ambiguous. Trimming removed 1 base from V and 7 bases from J, with 19 bases in between. CDR1 and CDR2 from the germline V gene are SQVTM and ANQGSEA. The CDR3 sequence is 15 residues long.

The rearrangement joins TRBV5-1 to TRBJ1-2; D is unresolved. Germline CDR1 is SGHRS and CDR2 is YFSETQ. The CDR3 has 13 residues. Trimming cost V 4 bases and J 8 bases, with 15 bases left between them. This CDR3 reads CASSPQINGGYTF. Here the CDR3 DNA reads TGCGCCAGCAGCCCCCAAATAAATGGGGGCTACACCTTC.

This clone has a handful of counts. The chain is built from TRBV29-1 and TRBJ2-2, with D uncertain. The V and J ends lost 5 bases and 6 bases respectively, with 10 bases between them. The CDR3 spans 12 residues. CDR1 SQVTM and CDR2 ANQGSEA come from the germline V gene. This CDR3 is CSVNGRAGELFF. CDR3 DNA sequence: TGCAGCGTTAACGGAAGGGCCGGGGAGCTGTTTTTT.

A single count supports this clone. CDR3 loop: CATGQKYEQYF. CDR3 coding DNA: TGTGCCACTGGACAGAAATACGAGCAGTACTTC. The chain couples TRBV10-3 to TRBJ2-7; maybe TRBD1 (6 bases). The V end was cut by 10 bases, the J end by 4 bases, with 11 bases between. The CDR3 contains 11 residues. Germline assignment: CDR1 ENHRY and CDR2 SYGVKD.

This clone appeared a few times. The chain uses TRBV30 and TRBJ1-2; 8 bases agree with TRBD1. The V gene end was trimmed by 5 bases and the J gene end by 6 bases; junction bases not matched to a gene: 2. CDR1 and CDR2 (germline): GTSNPN, SVGIG (reference sequence). The CDR3 contains 11 residues. DNA of the CDR3: TGTGCCTGGGGGGACAGGAATGGCTACACCTTC. Translated: CAWGDRNGYTF. The complete variable domain, with remaining parts taken from reference TRBV30 and TRBJ1-2, reads SQTIHQWPATLVQPVGSPLSLECTVEGTSNPNLYWYRQAAGRGLQLLFYSVGIGQISSEVPQNLSASRPQDRQFILSSKKLLLSDSGFYLCAWGDRNGYTFGSGTRLTVV.

The V and J genes are TRBV4-3 and TRBJ1-2, with D hard to call. Trimming took 0 bases from V and 5 from J, leaving 13 bases between them. Per germline, CDR1 LGHNA and CDR2 YSLEER. The CDR3 has 15 amino acids. DNA for the CDR3: TGCGCCAGCAGCCAAGATTACCTATCGGGTTATGGCTACACCTTC. The encoded protein is CASSQDYLSGYGYTF.

V is TRBV29-1 and J is TRBJ1-1; D is undetermined. This CDR3 contains 11 residues. Germline V gene lookup returns CDR1 SQVTM and CDR2 ANQGSEA. Trimming took off 5 bases at V and 0 bases at J, with 4 bases between the two ends. The CDR3 DNA reads as TGCAGCGTTAGCTTGAACACTGAAGCTTTCTTT. The encoded protein is CSVSLNTEAFF.

This chain's CDR3 is CASSAGAGTEAFF. CDR3 bases: TGTGCCAGCAGTGCAGGGGCGGGCACTGAAGCTTTCTTT. The chain recombines TRBV25-1 with TRBJ1-1, with a tentative D call TRBD1 (6 bases). The CDR3 has 13 residues. Trimming stripped 4 bases from V and 4 bases from J, with 10 bases between. The V gene's germline CDR1 is MGHDK and CDR2 SYGVNS.

There are a few counts of this clone. The chain joins TRBV6-5 to TRBJ1-2; D is ambiguous. Trimming pared 3 bases from V and 1 base from J, leaving 12 bases between. Looked up from germline, CDR1 is MNHEY and CDR2 is SVGAGI. The CDR3 length is 15 residues. The CDR3 reads CASSYSGSFNYGYTF. The CDR3 DNA reads TGTGCCAGCAGTTATTCCGGGTCGTTTAACTATGGCTACACCTTC.

This clone was seen once. The rearrangement joins TRBV25-1 to TRBJ1-4; TRBD1 aligns across 9 bases. CDR1 and CDR2 (germline): MGHDK, SYGVNS. V lost 4 bases and J lost 9; bases outside the gene matches: 9. The CDR3 has 15 amino acids. CDR3 DNA: TGTGCCAGCAGTGCTCCGGGACAGGGCGGGAAAAAACTGTTTTTT. This translates into CASSAPGQGGKKLFF. The entire variable domain, with the rest obtained from reference TRBV25-1 and TRBJ1-4, is as follows: EADIYQTPRYLVIGTGKKITLECSQTMGHDKMYWYQQDPGMELHLIHYSYGVNSTEKGDLSSESTVSRIRTEHFPLTLESARPSHTSQYLCASSAPGQGGKKLFFGSGTQLSVL.

The rearrangement links TRBV5-6 to TRBJ2-5, with D perhaps TRBD2 (5 bases). The germline V and J ends were trimmed by 2 bases and 5 bases, with 16 bases remaining between them. Germline assignment: CDR1 SGHDT and CDR2 YYEEEE. The CDR3 covers 15 residues. The CDR3 sequence: CASSFPRSRGETQYF. The CDR3 DNA follows: TGTGCCAGCAGCTTTCCTCGGTCCCGCGGGGAGACCCAGTACTTC. The complete variable domain, with remaining parts taken from reference TRBV5-6 and TRBJ2-5, reads DAGVTQSPTHLIKTRGQQVTLRCSPKSGHDTVSWYQQALGQGPQFIFQYYEEEERQRGNFPDRFSGHQFPNYSSELNVNALLLGDSALYLCASSFPRSRGETQYFGPGTRLLVL.

This clone was picked up one time. Different DNA sequences within this sample yield the same CDR3. The chain's CDR3 is CASSGMNTEAFF. DNA of the CDR3: TGTGCCAGTAGTGGAATGAACACTGAAGCTTTCTTT. This sequence joins TRBV19 and TRBJ1-1; D is undetermined. The V and J ends lost 5 bases and 0 bases respectively, with 4 bases between them. This CDR3 has 12 residues. The germline gives CDR1 LNHDA, CDR2 SQIVND (reference sequence).

This rearrangement joins TRBV7-2 to TRBJ1-2, with TRBD1 as a possible D gene (6 bases). CDR3 length: 15 amino acids. The germline gives CDR1 SGHTA, CDR2 FQGNSA. Trimming pared 5 bases from V and 4 bases from J, leaving 17 bases between. The CDR3, as DNA: TGTGCCAGCAGCGTGCCGGGACAACAGACCTATGGCTACACCTTC. It codes for CASSVPGQQTYGYTF.

V usage is TRBV29-1 and J usage is TRBJ1-2, with 7 positions matching TRBD1. CDR3 size: 12 residues. Germline V gene sequence: CDR1 SQVTM, CDR2 ANQGSEA. V lost 3 bases, J lost 6 bases, and 4 bases stayed unmatched. The CDR3: CSVDSTGDGYTF. As DNA, the CDR3 is TGCAGCGTTGACTCAACAGGGGATGGCTACACCTTC.

V and J are TRBV2 and TRBJ2-1; D gene uncertain. The V end was cut by 6 bases, the J end by 12 bases, with 18 bases between. This CDR3 is built from 13 residues. From germline, CDR1 is SNHLY and CDR2 FYNNEI. CDR3: CASRSPLDTRQFF. The CDR3 region has the DNA TGTGCCAGCAGATCGCCTTTAGATACGAGGCAGTTCTTC.

The chain joins TRBV11-2 to TRBJ2-1; 7 positions agree with TRBD2. The V gene's germline CDR1 is SGHAT and CDR2 FQNNGV. The CDR3 has 15 residues. V lost 5 bases, J lost 4 bases, and 8 bases stayed unmatched. The chain's CDR3 is CASSPQAGRYNEQFF. As DNA, the CDR3 is TGTGCCAGCAGCCCCCAAGCGGGACGATACAATGAGCAGTTCTTC.

The chain employs TRBV5-1 and TRBJ2-7; the D call may be TRBD1 or TRBD2 (5 bases each). Germline CDR1 and CDR2: SGHRS and YFSETQ. V was shortened by 2 bases and J by 6 bases, with 9 bases between the two germline ends. This CDR3 region has 12 residues. DNA for the CDR3: TGCGCCAGCAGCTTAACCGGGACCGAGCAGTACTTC. This codes for CASSLTGTEQYF.

This clone was seen only once. This specimen includes other DNA sequences encoding the same CDR3. CDR3 loop: CAWSVGGPNQPQHF. Written as DNA, the CDR3 is TGTGCCTGGAGTGTTGGAGGGCCAAATCAGCCCCAGCATTTT. This sequence joins TRBV30 and TRBJ1-5, with D uncertain. Germline V gene sequence: CDR1 GTSNPN, CDR2 SVGIG (reference sequence). This CDR3 is 14 amino acids long. The V end was cut by 0 bases, the J end by 4 bases, with 10 bases between.

The rearrangement links TRBV30 to TRBJ2-7, with D perhaps given as TRBD1 or TRBD2 (6 bases each). The CDR3 covers 15 residues. Trimming took 1 base from V and 5 from J, leaving 18 bases between them. The V gene's germline CDR1 is GTSNPN and CDR2 SVGIG (reference sequence). This CDR3 reads CAWSGIGGQGHEQYF. The DNA for the CDR3 is TGTGCCTGGAGTGGTATTGGGGGGCAGGGTCACGAGCAGTACTTC.

This clone was seen a handful of times. The chain combines TRBV5-1 with TRBJ2-1; D is perhaps TRBD1 (6 bases). In germline, CDR1 is SGHRS, CDR2 YFSETQ. The CDR3 contains 13 residues. With 4 bases removed from V and 9 bases from J, the gap between germline ends came to 14 bases. The DNA of the CDR3 is TGCGCCAGCAGCAACGAACAGGGCCTTGAGCAGTTCTTC. This translates into CASSNEQGLEQFF. Full variable domain (outside the CDR3, taken from reference TRBV5-1 and TRBJ2-1): KAGVTQTPRYLIKTRGQQVTLSCSPISGHRSVSWYQQTPGQGLQFLFEYFSETQRNKGNFPGRFSGRQFSNSRSEMNVSTLELGDSALYLCASSNEQGLEQFFGPGTRLTVL.

This chain connects TRBV29-1 to TRBJ2-5; TRBD2 aligns across 8 bases. J lost 7 bases, V lost 4 bases, and 8 bases had no gene match. There are 13 residues in the CDR3. The germline V gene has CDR1 SQVTM and CDR2 ANQGSEA. The CDR3 nucleotides read TGCAGCGTTGGGGGCCCCGGGGGGGGGACCCAGTACTTC. Amino acids: CSVGGPGGGTQYF.

The CDR3, as DNA: TGCGTACACGGAAGCACGAACACTGAAGCTTTCTTT. This codes for CVHGSTNTEAFF. The chain links TRBV23-1 to TRBJ1-1; D remains ambiguous. TRBV23-1 is an ORF; its function is uncertain. CDR3 length: 12 amino acids.

The V call is TRBV23-1, the J call TRBJ1-1; D is unclear. TRBV23-1 is given ORF status, its function remaining uncertain. The V end was cut by 8 bases, the J end by 0 bases, with 16 bases between. The CDR3 totals 15 residues. CDR3 sequence: CASRGRDDVNTEAFF. The CDR3 coding sequence is TGCGCCAGCCGCGGCCGGGATGACGTGAACACTGAAGCTTTCTTT.

The chain couples TRBV30 to TRBJ1-2, with 8 bases identical to TRBD1. Trimming cost V 2 bases and J 7 bases; bases outside gene matches: 9. Germline V gene sequence: CDR1 GTSNPN, CDR2 SVGIG (reference sequence). This CDR3 comprises 14 residues. The CDR3 sequence: CAWSIRQGAAGYTF. CDR3 coding DNA: TGTGCCTGGAGTATCAGGCAGGGGGCGGCTGGCTACACCTTC.

This chain uses TRBV7-3 with TRBJ1-1, with TRBD1 as a possible D gene (6 bases). Trimming shortened V by 4 bases and J by 9 bases, and 15 bases separated the two germline ends. The CDR3 is 13 amino acids. Germline V lookup: CDR1 SGHTA, CDR2 FQGTGA. The CDR3 protein is CASSSQPGDKAFF. For the CDR3, the DNA is TGTGCCAGCAGCTCCCAACCAGGGGATAAAGCTTTCTTT.

This clone was counted only a few times. V and J are TRBV5-6 and TRBJ1-2; weak D call: TRBD1 (5 bases). Trimming stripped 1 base from V and 3 bases from J, with 13 bases between. The germline gives CDR1 SGHDT, CDR2 YYEEEE. The length of the CDR3 is 15 residues. CDR3 sequence: CASSLIRGAYYGYTF. CDR3 DNA: TGTGCCAGCAGCTTGATAAGGGGCGCTTACTATGGCTACACCTTC.